The clone carrying this T cell receptor (beta chain) has only a few counts. Its matching antigen is unknown. The definition of stable Graves' hyperthyroidism was no ophthalmopathy progression within 18 months. Uncontrolled infection, other autoimmune disease, pregnancy or lactation disqualified patients from enrolment. In making diagnoses, clinical symptoms, serum thyroxine and TRAb, thyroid ultrasound and orbital computed tomography were all used. The CDR3 contains 14 residues. CDR1 is SNHLY, CDR2 FYNNEI, per germline. V dropped 4 bases and J dropped 4; count of bases not matched to a gene: 3. Authors of the study amplified TCR beta CDR3 regions from RNA transcripts. TCR CDR3 underwent first-round RT-PCR with the HTBI primer set. TCRdb analysed the multiplex PCR reads with MiXCR anew, one entry per CDR3 protein. The sample shows about 560,000 distinct CDR3 sequences, 40% to 55% of them seen only once.

This specimen belongs to a study of T cells in Graves' hyperthyroidism and ophthalmopathy. General study findings and limits: The blood repertoire included most of the expanded thyroid clonotypes above 0.001.

The receptor was isolated from a woman aged 18-30 years with Graves' hyperthyroidism. Material: peripheral blood or thyroid tissue (not recorded which). The V call is TRBV2, the J call TRBJ1-5; 8 positions match TRBD1. CDR3 amino acids: CASSVTGGNQPQHF. The CDR3 nucleotides are TGTGCCAGCAGTGTAACAGGGGGGAATCAGCCCCAGCATTTT. The full variable domain, in which reference TRBV2 and TRBJ1-5 provide the parts outside the CDR3, is EPEVTQTPSHQVTQMGQEVILRCVPISNHLYFYWYRQILGQKVEFLVSFYNNEISEKSEIFDDQFSVERPDGSNFTLKIRSTKLEDSAMYFCASSVTGGNQPQHFGDGTRLSIL.